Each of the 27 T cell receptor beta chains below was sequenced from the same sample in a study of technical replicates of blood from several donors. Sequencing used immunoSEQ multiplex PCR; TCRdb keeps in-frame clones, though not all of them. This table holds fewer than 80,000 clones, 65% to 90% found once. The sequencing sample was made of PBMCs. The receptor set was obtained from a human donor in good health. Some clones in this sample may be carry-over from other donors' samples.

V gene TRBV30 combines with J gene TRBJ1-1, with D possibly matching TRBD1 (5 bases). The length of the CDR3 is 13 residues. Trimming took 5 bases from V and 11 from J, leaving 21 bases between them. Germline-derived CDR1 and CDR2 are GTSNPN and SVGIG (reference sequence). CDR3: CAWASGSAMMAFF. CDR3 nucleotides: TGTGCCTGGGCCTCAGGGTCAGCGATGATGGCTTTCTTT. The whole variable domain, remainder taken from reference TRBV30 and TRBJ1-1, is SQTIHQWPATLVQPVGSPLSLECTVEGTSNPNLYWYRQAAGRGLQLLFYSVGIGQISSEVPQNLSASRPQDRQFILSSKKLLLSDSGFYLCAWASGSAMMAFFGQGTRLTVV.

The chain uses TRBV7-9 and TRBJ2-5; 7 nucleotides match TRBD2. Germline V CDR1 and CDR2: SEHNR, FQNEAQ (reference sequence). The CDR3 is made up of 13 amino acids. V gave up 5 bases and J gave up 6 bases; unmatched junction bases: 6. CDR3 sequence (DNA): TGTGCCAGCAGCCGGGGGGAGGGTAAGACCCAGTACTTC. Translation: CASSRGEGKTQYF.

CDR3 in amino acids: CASSHLGDRRSAGSPLHF. CDR3 in DNA: TGCGCCAGCAGCCACCTCGGGGACAGGAGATCTGCTGGTTCACCCCTCCACTTT. This chain connects TRBV4-1 to TRBJ1-6; TRBD1 matches 8 bases. The CDR3 is 18 amino acids. Germline V gene sequence: CDR1 MGHRA, CDR2 YSYEKL. V lost 3 bases to trimming and J lost 9 bases; unmatched junction nucleotides: 16.

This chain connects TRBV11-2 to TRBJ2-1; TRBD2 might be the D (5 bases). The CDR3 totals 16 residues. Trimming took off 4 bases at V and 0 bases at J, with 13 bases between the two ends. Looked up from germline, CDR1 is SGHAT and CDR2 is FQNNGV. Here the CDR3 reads CASSSDSSSSYNEQFF. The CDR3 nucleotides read TGTGCCAGCAGCTCGGACTCCTCCAGCTCCTACAATGAGCAGTTCTTC.

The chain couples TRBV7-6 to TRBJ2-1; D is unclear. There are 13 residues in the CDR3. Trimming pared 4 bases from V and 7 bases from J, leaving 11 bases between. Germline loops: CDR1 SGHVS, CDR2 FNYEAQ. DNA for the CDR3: TGTGCCAGCAGCTCCACACTAACGAATGAGCAGTTCTTC. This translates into CASSSTLTNEQFF.

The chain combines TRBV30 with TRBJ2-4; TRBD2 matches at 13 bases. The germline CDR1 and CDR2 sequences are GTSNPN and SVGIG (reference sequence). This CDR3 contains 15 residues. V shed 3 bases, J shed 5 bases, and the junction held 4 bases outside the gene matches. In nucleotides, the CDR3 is TGTGCCTGGAGGCGACTAGCGGGAGGTCAAAACATTCAGTACTTC. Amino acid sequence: CAWRRLAGGQNIQYF.

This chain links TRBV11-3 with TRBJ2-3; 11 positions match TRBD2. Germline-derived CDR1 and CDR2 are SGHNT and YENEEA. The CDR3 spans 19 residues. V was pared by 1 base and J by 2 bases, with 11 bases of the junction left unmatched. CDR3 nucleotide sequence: TGTGCCAGCAGCTTAGGAAGTAGGCTAGCGGGGGGAAACACAGATACGCAGTATTTT. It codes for CASSLGSRLAGGNTDTQYF. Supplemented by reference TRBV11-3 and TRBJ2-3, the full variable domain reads EAGVVQSPRYKIIEKKQPVAFWCNPISGHNTLYWYLQNLGQGPELLIRYENEEAVDDSQLPKDRFSAERLKGVDSTLKIQPAELGDSAVYLCASSLGSRLAGGNTDTQYFGPGTRLTVL.

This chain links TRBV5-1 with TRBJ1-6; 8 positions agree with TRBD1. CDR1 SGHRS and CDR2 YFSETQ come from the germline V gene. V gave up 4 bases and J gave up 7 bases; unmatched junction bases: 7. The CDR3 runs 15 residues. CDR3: CASSQTGEWNSPLHF. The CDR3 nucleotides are TGCGCCAGCAGCCAGACAGGGGAATGGAATTCACCCCTCCACTTT.

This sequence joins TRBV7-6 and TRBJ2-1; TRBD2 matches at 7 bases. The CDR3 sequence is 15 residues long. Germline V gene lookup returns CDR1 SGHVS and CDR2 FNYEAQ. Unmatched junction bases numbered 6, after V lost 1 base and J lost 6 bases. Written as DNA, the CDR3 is TGTGCCAGCAGCTTAGGCGGGGGTTTCGTCAATGAGCAGTTCTTC. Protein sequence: CASSLGGGFVNEQFF.

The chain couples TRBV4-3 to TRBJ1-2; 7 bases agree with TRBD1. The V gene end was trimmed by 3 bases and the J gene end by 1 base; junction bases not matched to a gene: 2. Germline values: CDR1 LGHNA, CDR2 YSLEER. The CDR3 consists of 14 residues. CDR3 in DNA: TGCGCCAGCAGCCATTCAGGGGGTAACTATGGCTACACCTTC. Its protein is CASSHSGGNYGYTF.

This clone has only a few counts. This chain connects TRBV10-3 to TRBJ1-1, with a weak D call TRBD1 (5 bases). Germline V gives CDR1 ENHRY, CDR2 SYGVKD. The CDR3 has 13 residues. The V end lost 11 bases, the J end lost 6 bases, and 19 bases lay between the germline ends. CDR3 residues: CAFRGEAGPEAFF. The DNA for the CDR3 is TGTGCCTTTCGGGGGGAGGCCGGACCTGAAGCTTTCTTT.

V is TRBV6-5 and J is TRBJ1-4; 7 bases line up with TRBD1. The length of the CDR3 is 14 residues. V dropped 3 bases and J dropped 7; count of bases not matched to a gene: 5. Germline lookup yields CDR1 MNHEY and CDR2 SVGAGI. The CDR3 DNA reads TGTGCCAGCAGTTATTCCCAGGGGGTTGAAAAACTGTTTTTT. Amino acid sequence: CASSYSQGVEKLFF.

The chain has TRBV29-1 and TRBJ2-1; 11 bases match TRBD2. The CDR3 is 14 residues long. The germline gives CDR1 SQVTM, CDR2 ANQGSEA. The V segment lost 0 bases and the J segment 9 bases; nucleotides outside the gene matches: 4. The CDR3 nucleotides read TGCAGCGTTGAAGAACTAGCGGGAGACGGTGAGCAGTTCTTC. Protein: CSVEELAGDGEQFF.

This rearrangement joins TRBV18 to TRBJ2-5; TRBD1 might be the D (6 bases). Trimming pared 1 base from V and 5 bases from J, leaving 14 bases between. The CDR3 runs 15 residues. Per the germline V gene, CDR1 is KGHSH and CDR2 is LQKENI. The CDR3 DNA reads TGTGCCAGCTCACCACGTTCACAGGGTTATGAGACCCAGTACTTC. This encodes CASSPRSQGYETQYF.

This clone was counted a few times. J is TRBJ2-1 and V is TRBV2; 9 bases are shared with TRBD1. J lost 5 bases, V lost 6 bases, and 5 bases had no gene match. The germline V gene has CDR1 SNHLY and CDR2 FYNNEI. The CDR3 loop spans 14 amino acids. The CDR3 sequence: CASRGTGSNNEQFF. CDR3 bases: TGTGCCAGCAGAGGGACAGGGAGCAACAATGAGCAGTTCTTC.

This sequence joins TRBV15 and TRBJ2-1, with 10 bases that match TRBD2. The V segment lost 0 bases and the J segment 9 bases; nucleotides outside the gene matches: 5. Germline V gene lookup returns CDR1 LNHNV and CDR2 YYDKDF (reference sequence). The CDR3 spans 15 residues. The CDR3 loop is CATSRDRTSGVEQFF. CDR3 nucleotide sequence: TGTGCCACCAGCAGAGATAGGACTAGCGGAGTTGAGCAGTTCTTC.

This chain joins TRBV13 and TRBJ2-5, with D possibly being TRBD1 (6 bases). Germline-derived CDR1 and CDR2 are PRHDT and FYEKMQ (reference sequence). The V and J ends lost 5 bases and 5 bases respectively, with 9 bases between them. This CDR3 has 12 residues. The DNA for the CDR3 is TGTGCCAGCAGCAGCGACAGGGAGACCCAGTACTTC. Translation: CASSSDRETQYF.

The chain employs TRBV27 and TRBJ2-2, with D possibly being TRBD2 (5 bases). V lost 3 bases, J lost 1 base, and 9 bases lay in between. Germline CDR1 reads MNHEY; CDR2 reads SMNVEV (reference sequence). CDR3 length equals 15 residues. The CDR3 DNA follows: TGTGCCAGCAGTTTGCCGAGCGGGAACACCGGGGAGCTGTTTTTT. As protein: CASSLPSGNTGELFF.

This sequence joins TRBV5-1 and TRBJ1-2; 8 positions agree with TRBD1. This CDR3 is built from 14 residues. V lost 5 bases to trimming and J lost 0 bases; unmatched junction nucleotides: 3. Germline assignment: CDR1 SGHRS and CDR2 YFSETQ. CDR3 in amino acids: CASSSGGSNYGYTF. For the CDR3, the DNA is TGCGCCAGCAGTTCAGGGGGCTCTAACTATGGCTACACCTTC.

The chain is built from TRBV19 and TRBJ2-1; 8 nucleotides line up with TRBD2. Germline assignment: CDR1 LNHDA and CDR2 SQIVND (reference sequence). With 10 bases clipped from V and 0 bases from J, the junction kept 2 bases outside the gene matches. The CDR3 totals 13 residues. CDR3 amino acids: CATGGPSYNEQFF. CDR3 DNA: TGTGCCACGGGGGGGCCCTCCTACAATGAGCAGTTCTTC.

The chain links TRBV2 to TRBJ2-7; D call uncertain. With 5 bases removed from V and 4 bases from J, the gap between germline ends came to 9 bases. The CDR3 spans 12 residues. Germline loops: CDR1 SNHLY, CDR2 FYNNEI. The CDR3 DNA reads TGTGCCAGCAGTTGGAGTCCTTACGAGCAGTACTTC. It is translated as CASSWSPYEQYF.

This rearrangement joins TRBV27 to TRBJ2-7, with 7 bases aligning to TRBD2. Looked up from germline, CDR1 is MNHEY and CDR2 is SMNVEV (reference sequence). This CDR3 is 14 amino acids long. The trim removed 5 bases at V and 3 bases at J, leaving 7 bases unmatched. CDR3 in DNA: TGTGCCAGCAGTCTACTAGCGTACGGCTACGAGCAGTACTTC. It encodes CASSLLAYGYEQYF.

The DNA for the CDR3 is TGCGCCAGCAGCCAAGAATACGGCGGGGGAAACATTCAGTACTTC. Amino acids: CASSQEYGGGNIQYF. V gene TRBV4-3 combines with J gene TRBJ2-4; 7 nucleotides match TRBD2. CDR3 length equals 15 residues. J gave up 6 bases and V 0 bases, and 5 bases lay outside the gene matches. Germline V gene sequence: CDR1 LGHNA, CDR2 YSLEER.

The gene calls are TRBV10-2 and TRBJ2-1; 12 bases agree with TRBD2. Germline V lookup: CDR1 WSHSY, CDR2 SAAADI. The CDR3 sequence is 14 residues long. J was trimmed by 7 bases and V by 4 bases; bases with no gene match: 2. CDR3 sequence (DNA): TGCGCCAGCAGTGTCCTAGCGGGGGGGAATGAGCAGTTCTTC. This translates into CASSVLAGGNEQFF.

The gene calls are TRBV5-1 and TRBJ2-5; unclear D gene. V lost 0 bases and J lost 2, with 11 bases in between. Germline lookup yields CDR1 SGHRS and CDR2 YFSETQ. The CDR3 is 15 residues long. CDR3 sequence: CASSLGQSDQETQYF. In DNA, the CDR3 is TGCGCCAGCAGCTTGGGGCAGTCAGATCAAGAGACCCAGTACTTC. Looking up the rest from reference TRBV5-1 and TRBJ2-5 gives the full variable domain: KAGVTQTPRYLIKTRGQQVTLSCSPISGHRSVSWYQQTPGQGLQFLFEYFSETQRNKGNFPGRFSGRQFSNSRSEMNVSTLELGDSALYLCASSLGQSDQETQYFGPGTRLLVL.

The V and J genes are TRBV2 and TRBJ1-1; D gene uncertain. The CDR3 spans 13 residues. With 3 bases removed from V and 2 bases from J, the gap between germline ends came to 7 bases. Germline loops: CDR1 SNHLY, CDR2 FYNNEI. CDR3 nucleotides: TGTGCCAGCAGTGATCTTACTAACACTGAAGCTTTCTTT. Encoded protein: CASSDLTNTEAFF.

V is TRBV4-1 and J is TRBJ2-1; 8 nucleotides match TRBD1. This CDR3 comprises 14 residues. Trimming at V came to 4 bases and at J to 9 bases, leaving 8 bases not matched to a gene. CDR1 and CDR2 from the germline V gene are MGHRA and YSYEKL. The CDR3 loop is CASSPQDRAFEQFF. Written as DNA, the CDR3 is TGCGCCAGCAGCCCGCAGGACAGGGCGTTTGAGCAGTTCTTC.